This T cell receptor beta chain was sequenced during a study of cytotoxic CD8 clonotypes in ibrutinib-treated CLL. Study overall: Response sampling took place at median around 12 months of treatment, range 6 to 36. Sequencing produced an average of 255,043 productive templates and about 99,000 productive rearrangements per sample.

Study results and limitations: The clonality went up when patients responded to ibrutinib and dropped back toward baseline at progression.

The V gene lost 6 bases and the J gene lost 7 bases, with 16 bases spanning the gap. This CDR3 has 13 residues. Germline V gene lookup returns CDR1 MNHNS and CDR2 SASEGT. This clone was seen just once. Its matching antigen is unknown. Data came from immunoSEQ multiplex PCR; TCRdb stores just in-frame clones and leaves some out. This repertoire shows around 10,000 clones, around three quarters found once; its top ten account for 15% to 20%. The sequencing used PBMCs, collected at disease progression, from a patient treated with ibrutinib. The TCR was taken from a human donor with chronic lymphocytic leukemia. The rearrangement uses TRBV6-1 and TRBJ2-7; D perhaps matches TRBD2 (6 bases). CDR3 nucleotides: TGTGCCAGCAGGGCGGGAACCTATAGGGAGCAGTACTTC. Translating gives CASRAGTYREQYF.